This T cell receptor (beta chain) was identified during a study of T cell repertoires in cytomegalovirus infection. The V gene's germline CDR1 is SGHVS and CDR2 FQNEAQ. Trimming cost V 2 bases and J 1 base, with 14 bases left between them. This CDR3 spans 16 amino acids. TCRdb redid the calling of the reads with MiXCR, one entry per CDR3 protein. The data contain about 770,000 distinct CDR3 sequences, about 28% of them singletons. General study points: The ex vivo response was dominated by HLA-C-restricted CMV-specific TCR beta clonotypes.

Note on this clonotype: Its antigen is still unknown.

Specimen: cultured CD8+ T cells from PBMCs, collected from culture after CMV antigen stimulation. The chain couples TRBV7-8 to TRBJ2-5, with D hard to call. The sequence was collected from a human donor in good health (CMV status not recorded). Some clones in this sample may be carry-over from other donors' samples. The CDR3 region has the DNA TGTGCCAGCAGCTTACGAATAGTGGGTACCCAAGAGACCCAGTACTTC. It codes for CASSLRIVGTQETQYF.